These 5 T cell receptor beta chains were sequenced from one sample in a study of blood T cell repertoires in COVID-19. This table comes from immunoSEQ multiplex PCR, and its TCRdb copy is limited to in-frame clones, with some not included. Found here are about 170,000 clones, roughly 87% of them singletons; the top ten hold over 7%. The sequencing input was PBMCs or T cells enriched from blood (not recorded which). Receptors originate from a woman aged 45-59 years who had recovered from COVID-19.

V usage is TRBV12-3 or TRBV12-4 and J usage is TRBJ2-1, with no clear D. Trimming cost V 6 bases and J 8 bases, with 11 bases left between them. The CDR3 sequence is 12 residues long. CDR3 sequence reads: CASSPERDEQFF. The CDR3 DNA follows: TGTGCCAGCAGCCCAGAACGGGATGAGCAGTTCTTC.

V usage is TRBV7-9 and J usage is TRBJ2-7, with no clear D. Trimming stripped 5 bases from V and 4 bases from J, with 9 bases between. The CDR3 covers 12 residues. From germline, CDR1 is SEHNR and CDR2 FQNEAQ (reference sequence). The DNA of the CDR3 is TGTGCCAGCAGCCCAGAGGCTTACGAGCAGTACTTC. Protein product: CASSPEAYEQYF.

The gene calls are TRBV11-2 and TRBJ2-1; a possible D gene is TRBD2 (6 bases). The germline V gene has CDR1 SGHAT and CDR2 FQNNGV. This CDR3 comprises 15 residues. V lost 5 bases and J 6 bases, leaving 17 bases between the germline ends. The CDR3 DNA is TGTGCCAGCAGCATGCGGGACCCGTGGGTCAATGAGCAGTTCTTC. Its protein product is CASSMRDPWVNEQFF.

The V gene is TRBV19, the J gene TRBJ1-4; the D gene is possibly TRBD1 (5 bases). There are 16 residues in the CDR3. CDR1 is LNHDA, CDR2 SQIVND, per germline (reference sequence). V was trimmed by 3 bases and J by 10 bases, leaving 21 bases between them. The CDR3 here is CASSIHRQDTQVKLFF. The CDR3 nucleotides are TGTGCCAGTAGTATTCATCGGCAGGACACACAAGTAAAACTGTTTTTT. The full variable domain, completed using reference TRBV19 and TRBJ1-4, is DGGITQSPKYLFRKEGQNVTLSCEQNLNHDAMYWYRQDPGQGLRLIYYSQIVNDFQKGDIAEGYSVSREKKESFPLTVTSAQKNPTAFYLCASSIHRQDTQVKLFFGSGTQLSVL.

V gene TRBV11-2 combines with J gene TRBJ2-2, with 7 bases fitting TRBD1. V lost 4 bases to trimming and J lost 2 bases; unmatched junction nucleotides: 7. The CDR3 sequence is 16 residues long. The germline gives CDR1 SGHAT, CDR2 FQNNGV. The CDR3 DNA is TGTGCCAGCAGCTACCCGACAGGGTTAAACACCGGGGAGCTGTTTTTT. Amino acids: CASSYPTGLNTGELFF.